The entry that follows covers one T cell receptor beta chain sequence. This CDR3 is also generated by other DNA sequences in the sample. The sample belongs to a study of blood T cell repertoires in COVID-19. Study at large: COVID-19 samples from acute and convalescent phases originated in the United States, Italy and Spain. PBMCs, B-cell-depleted T cells, or T cells provided the cDNA or gDNA that made up the material.

Some clones are missing from TCRdb's copy, which holds only in-frame ones; the method was immunoSEQ multiplex PCR. The data hold about 530,000 clones, with 70% to 90% observed a single time. One Seattle source followed patients from active infection through their disease course. Trimming took 1 base from V and 11 from J, leaving 11 bases between them. The CDR3 is 12 amino acids. Germline CDR1 and CDR2: SEHNR and FQNEAQ (reference sequence). Sequenced material: peripheral blood. This chain links TRBV7-9 with TRBJ1-1, with D possibly being TRBD1 (6 bases). The sequence derives from a woman aged 45-65 years with COVID-19, enrolled during active disease. As DNA, the CDR3 is TGTGCCAGCAGCTTAGAGGGGGGGAAGGCTTTCTTT. As protein: CASSLEGGKAFF.